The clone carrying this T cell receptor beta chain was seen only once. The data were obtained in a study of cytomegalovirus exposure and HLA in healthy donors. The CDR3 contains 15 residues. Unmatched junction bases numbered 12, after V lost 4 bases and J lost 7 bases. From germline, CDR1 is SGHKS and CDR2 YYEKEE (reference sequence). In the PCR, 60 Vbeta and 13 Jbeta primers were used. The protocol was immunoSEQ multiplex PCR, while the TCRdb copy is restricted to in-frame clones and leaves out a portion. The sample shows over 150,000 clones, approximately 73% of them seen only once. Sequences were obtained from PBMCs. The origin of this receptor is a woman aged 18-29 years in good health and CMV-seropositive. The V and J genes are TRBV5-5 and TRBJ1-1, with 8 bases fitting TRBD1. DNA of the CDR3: TGTGCCAGCAGCAATAGACAGGGGCAGTCTTTTGAAGCTTTCTTT. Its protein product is CASSNRQGQSFEAFF.